These 2 T cell receptor beta chains share one sample of origin, sequenced in a study of CD8 T cells in ankylosing spondylitis. Findings and caveats of the study: Within ankylosing spondylitis blood, a TCR beta motif made up of seven to nine highly homologous variants appeared to be characteristic.

These receptors are not linked to any known antigen. MiXCR was run by TCRdb on the 5' RACE reads, yielding one entry per CDR3 protein. The sample includes 450,000 to 550,000 distinct CDR3 sequences, over 4% of them seen just once. Material for sequencing was blood, either unsorted or a sorted T cell fraction (not recorded which). These receptors were obtained from a male donor with ankylosing spondylitis.

This clonotype was seen many times. J is TRBJ1-5 and V is TRBV28; 9 bases are a match to TRBD1. The CDR3 has 16 amino acids. V gave up 1 base and J gave up 3 bases; unmatched junction bases: 4. Germline lookup yields CDR1 MDHEN and CDR2 SYDVKM. In nucleotides, the CDR3 is TGTGCCAGCAGTTTATCCGGGACAGGGCCCAATCAGCCCCAGCATTTT. The encoded protein is CASSLSGTGPNQPQHF.

Details on this clonotype: The junction does not match germline at one end; this may be a read error. This chain uses TRBV3-1 with TRBJ2-7, with D unresolved. The CDR3 runs to 12 residues. The V gene's germline CDR1 is LGHDT and CDR2 YNNKEL (reference sequence). CDR3 nucleotide sequence: TGTGCTAGCAGCCAAGTAGGGAACGAGCAGTACTTC. Its protein is CASSQVGNEQYF.